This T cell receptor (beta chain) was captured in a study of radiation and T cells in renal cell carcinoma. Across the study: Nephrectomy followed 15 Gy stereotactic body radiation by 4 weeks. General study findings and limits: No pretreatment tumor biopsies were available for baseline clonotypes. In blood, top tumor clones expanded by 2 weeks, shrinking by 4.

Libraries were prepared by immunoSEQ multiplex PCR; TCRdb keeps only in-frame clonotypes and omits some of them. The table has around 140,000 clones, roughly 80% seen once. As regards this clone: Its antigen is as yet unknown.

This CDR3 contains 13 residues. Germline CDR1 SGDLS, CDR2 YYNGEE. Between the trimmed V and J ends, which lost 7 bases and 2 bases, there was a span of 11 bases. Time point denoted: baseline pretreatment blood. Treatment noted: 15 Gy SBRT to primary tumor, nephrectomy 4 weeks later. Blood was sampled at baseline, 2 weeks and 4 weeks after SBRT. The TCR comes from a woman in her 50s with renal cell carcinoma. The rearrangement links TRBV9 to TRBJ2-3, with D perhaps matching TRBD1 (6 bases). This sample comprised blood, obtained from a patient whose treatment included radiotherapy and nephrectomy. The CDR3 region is CASGQRTTDTQYF. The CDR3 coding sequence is TGTGCCAGCGGACAGAGAACCACAGATACGCAGTATTTT.